These 21 T cell receptor beta chains were all obtained from the same sample, sequenced in a study of long-term antiretroviral therapy in people with HIV. Sequencing used immunoSEQ v3.0 at survey level. Method: immunoSEQ multiplex PCR; TCRdb's copy keeps in-frame clones and lacks some. The data contain 25,000 to 35,000 clones, 82% of them singletons. The specimen comprised unsorted PBMCs, sampled 2.9 years after starting antiretroviral therapy. These receptors were taken from a man aged 50 to 59 with HIV.

V gene TRBV4-3 combines with J gene TRBJ1-5; 8 bases align to TRBD1. V lost 4 bases, J lost 2 bases, and 4 bases stayed unmatched. The length of the CDR3 is 15 residues. Germline V gene sequence: CDR1 LGHNA, CDR2 YSLEER. The CDR3 DNA follows: TGCGCCAGCAGCCCGTCGACAGGGGGCAATCAGCCCCAGCATTTT. Residues: CASSPSTGGNQPQHF.

The chain employs TRBV9 and TRBJ1-2; 7 bases are a match to TRBD1. Trimming at V came to 4 bases and at J to 4 bases, leaving 16 bases not matched to a gene. The CDR3 is made up of 17 amino acids. Germline lookup yields CDR1 SGDLS and CDR2 YYNGEE. The CDR3 nucleotides are TGTGCCAGCAGCCCAACCAAGGACAGGCTCTTATTCTATGGCTACACCTTC. Its protein product is CASSPTKDRLLFYGYTF.

The chain combines TRBV6-5 with TRBJ2-1; TRBD1 aligns across 10 bases. CDR1 is MNHEY and CDR2 is SVGAGI in the germline V gene. The CDR3 extends over 15 amino acids. Germline trimming cut 4 bases from V and 5 bases from J; bases unmatched to any gene: 5. CDR3 DNA: TGTGCCAGCAGTTTCCCCGGGACAGGGGACAATGAGCAGTTCTTC. Translated: CASSFPGTGDNEQFF.

The genes are TRBV10-1 and TRBJ1-2; tentative D call: TRBD1 (6 bases). Between the trimmed V and J ends, which lost 1 base and 8 bases, there was a span of 11 bases. This CDR3 is built from 13 residues. Germline CDR1 WNHNN, CDR2 SYGVQD (reference sequence). The CDR3 spells CASSEFLRGGYTF. The CDR3 coding sequence is TGCGCCAGCAGTGAGTTTTTGAGGGGGGGCTACACCTTC.

This chain links TRBV7-2 with TRBJ2-4; D may be TRBD1 (6 bases). The CDR3 consists of 15 residues. V shed 3 bases and J shed 0 bases, with 9 bases lying between them. From germline, CDR1 is SGHTA and CDR2 FQGNSA. In DNA form, the CDR3 reads TGTGCCAGCAGCTTTGGACAGCTAGCCAAAAACATTCAGTACTTC. Translation gives CASSFGQLAKNIQYF.

The chain has TRBV5-1 and TRBJ1-1; a possible D gene is TRBD1 (5 bases). This CDR3 spans 14 amino acids. CDR1 and CDR2 from the germline V gene are SGHRS and YFSETQ. V dropped 4 bases and J dropped 5 bases, with 15 bases sitting between them. Here the CDR3 DNA reads TGCGCCAGCAGCCCGCTGGGGGTCCGGACTGAAGCTTTCTTT. Translating it yields CASSPLGVRTEAFF.

This chain links TRBV28 with TRBJ2-7; D call uncertain. V was pared by 4 bases and J by 3 bases, with 10 bases between. CDR1 and CDR2 from the germline V gene are MDHEN and SYDVKM. The CDR3 loop spans 13 amino acids. CDR3 in DNA: TGTGCCAGCAGTTCGGAACCTTTCTACGAGCAGTACTTC. Translating it yields CASSSEPFYEQYF. Combining the CDR3 with reference TRBV28 and TRBJ2-7 gives the whole variable domain DVKVTQSSRYLVKRTGEKVFLECVQDMDHENMFWYRQDPGLGLRLIYFSYDVKMKEKGDIPEGYSVSREKKERFSLILESASTNQTSMYLCASSSEPFYEQYFGPGTRLTVT.

In this sample, this clone turned up a few times. The CDR3 coding sequence is TGCGCCAGCAGCCAAGGCGGGGGACAGAGAGCTTATCAGCCCCAGCATTTT. It specifies CASSQGGGQRAYQPQHF. V gene TRBV4-1 combines with J gene TRBJ1-5; 7 nucleotides match TRBD1. Germline CDR1 reads MGHRA; CDR2 reads YSYEKL. V dropped 1 base and J dropped 5; count of bases not matched to a gene: 11. The CDR3 is 17 amino acids.

The CDR3 is CASSIVTQGIQETQYF. The CDR3 DNA sequence: TGTGCCAGTAGTATAGTTACACAGGGGATCCAAGAGACCCAGTACTTC. The chain recombines TRBV19 with TRBJ2-5; the match to TRBD1 covers 7 bases. From germline, CDR1 is LNHDA and CDR2 SQIVND (reference sequence). This CDR3 contains 16 residues. The J segment lost 1 base and the V segment lost 1 base, leaving 6 bases of the junction unmatched.

This chain connects TRBV9 to TRBJ2-1, with D perhaps TRBD2 (6 bases). CDR1 SGDLS and CDR2 YYNGEE come from the germline V gene. The CDR3 spans 18 residues. V was shortened by 0 bases and J by 9 bases, with 25 bases between the two germline ends. The CDR3: CASSVVREMTEYIGEQFF. The CDR3 nucleotides are TGTGCCAGCAGCGTAGTGCGGGAAATGACGGAGTACATCGGTGAGCAGTTCTTC.

This sequence joins TRBV15 and TRBJ2-2; D ambiguous. The V end lost 8 bases, the J end lost 0 bases, and 19 bases lay between the germline ends. This CDR3 spans 17 amino acids. The germline V gene has CDR1 LNHNV and CDR2 YYDKDF (reference sequence). CDR3 nucleotide sequence: TGTGCCACCCCCCTGGGCTTCAGGAAACCGAACACCGGGGAGCTGTTTTTT. This codes for CATPLGFRKPNTGELFF. Supplemented by reference TRBV15 and TRBJ2-2, the full variable domain reads DAMVIQNPRYQVTQFGKPVTLSCSQTLNHNVMYWYQQKSSQAPKLLFHYYDKDFNNEADTPDNFQSRRPNTSFCFLDIRSPGLGDTAMYLCATPLGFRKPNTGELFFGEGSRLTVL.

This rearrangement joins TRBV18 to TRBJ2-6, with 7 bases lining up with TRBD1. The length of the CDR3 is 17 residues. Germline CDR1 reads KGHSH; CDR2 reads LQKENI. Unmatched junction bases numbered 5, after V lost 3 bases and J lost 0 bases. The chain's CDR3 is CASSPGQLSSGANVLTF. CDR3 nucleotides: TGTGCCAGCTCACCGGGACAGCTTAGCTCTGGGGCCAACGTCCTGACTTTC. Complete variable domain (other parts from reference TRBV18 and TRBJ2-6): NAGVMQNPRHLVRRRGQEARLRCSPMKGHSHVYWYRQLPEEGLKFMVYLQKENIIDESGMPKERFSAEFPKEGPSILRIQQVVRGDSAAYFCASSPGQLSSGANVLTFGAGSRLTVL.

CDR3 sequence (DNA): TGTGCCAGTAGTCACTCGCGGGGGGGCCTCCAAGAGACCCAGTACTTC. It specifies CASSHSRGGLQETQYF. This sequence joins TRBV19 and TRBJ2-5; 9 bases align to TRBD2. This CDR3 comprises 16 residues. Per the germline V gene, CDR1 is LNHDA and CDR2 is SQIVND (reference sequence). V dropped 5 bases and J dropped 1; count of bases not matched to a gene: 8.

The genes are TRBV5-4 and TRBJ2-5, with 12 bases identical to TRBD2. CDR1 and CDR2 from the germline V gene are SGHNT and YYREEE (reference sequence). This CDR3 contains 16 residues. V lost 4 bases, J lost 1 base, and 5 bases stayed unmatched. CDR3 loop: CASSPRLAGAQETQYF. CDR3 in DNA: TGTGCCAGCAGCCCGAGACTAGCGGGGGCCCAAGAGACCCAGTACTTC.

V usage is TRBV28 and J usage is TRBJ2-2; a weak D match, TRBD1 (5 bases). Germline V gene lookup returns CDR1 MDHEN and CDR2 SYDVKM. There are 15 residues in the CDR3. V was pared by 2 bases and J by 6 bases, with 13 bases between. The CDR3 sequence: CASSLASGKPGELFF. The DNA of the CDR3 is TGTGCCAGCAGTTTAGCGTCAGGGAAGCCCGGGGAGCTGTTTTTT.

The V call is TRBV6-1, the J call TRBJ2-1; 7 nucleotides align to TRBD2. CDR3 length equals 11 residues. The trim removed 8 bases at V and 7 bases at J, leaving 2 bases unmatched. Germline CDR1 and CDR2: MNHNS and SASEGT. The CDR3 loop is CASAGRNEQFF. As DNA, the CDR3 is TGTGCCAGCGCCGGGAGGAATGAGCAGTTCTTC.

This chain links TRBV5-1 with TRBJ2-3, with a possible D match to TRBD2 (5 bases). V was shortened by 0 bases and J by 4 bases, with 12 bases between the two germline ends. This CDR3 region has 15 residues. The V gene's germline CDR1 is SGHRS and CDR2 YFSETQ. CDR3 loop: CASSLDHPGADTQYF. The CDR3 coding sequence is TGCGCCAGCAGCTTGGACCATCCCGGGGCAGATACGCAGTATTTT.

The rearrangement joins TRBV6-5 to TRBJ2-7; tentative D call: TRBD2 (7 bases). The CDR3 is 14 amino acids. V was clipped by 7 bases and J by 3 bases, with 16 bases between them. Germline loops: CDR1 MNHEY, CDR2 SVGAGI. CDR3 DNA: TGTGCCAGCACCTTAGGGGGGGAGGGCTACGAGCAGTACTTC. Its protein product is CASTLGGEGYEQYF.

The chain combines TRBV29-1 with TRBJ1-1, with a weak D call TRBD1 (5 bases). V was shortened by 7 bases and J by 2 bases, with 11 bases between the two germline ends. From germline, CDR1 is SQVTM and CDR2 ANQGSEA. CDR3 length: 12 amino acids. For the CDR3, the DNA is TGCAGCGCTAGGGGTCTCAACACTGAAGCTTTCTTT. Its protein product is CSARGLNTEAFF.

Here the CDR3 DNA reads TGTGCCAGTAGTCTCAGACCAGTTAATGAGCAGTTCTTC. The encoded protein is CASSLRPVNEQFF. This chain uses TRBV19 with TRBJ2-1; D not certain. The CDR3 covers 13 residues. The germline V gene has CDR1 LNHDA and CDR2 SQIVND (reference sequence). V was cut by 5 bases and J by 7 bases, with 12 bases left in between.

Only one count was recorded for this clone. This chain connects TRBV10-3 to TRBJ2-7, with D possibly being TRBD2 (7 bases). Germline V gene lookup returns CDR1 ENHRY and CDR2 SYGVKD. V gave up 6 bases and J gave up 4 bases, with 16 bases separating them. The CDR3 covers 14 residues. The CDR3 nucleotides read TGTGCCATCAGCCCAGGAGGGGGGGGGTACGAGCAGTACTTC. This gives the protein CAISPGGGGYEQYF.